A selection of T cell receptor beta chains follows, all from one sample in a study of molecular identifiers for immune sequencing clone quantification. MiXCR, run by TCRdb on the PCR reads, gives a single entry per CDR3 protein. Among 300,000 to 350,000 distinct CDR3 sequences listed, roughly 23% were seen once. The sequencing input was naive CD8+ T cells from blood, with Jurkat cell RNA spiked in. These receptors were taken from a human donor in good health. Some libraries in this study had Jurkat cell RNA spiked in. Each CDR3 is given with its conserved first and last residue. The D gene is left open where the match is weak. Clone size is shown for a subset of rows, as once, few, many or a class of expanded clone.

d_gene	v_gene	abundance	j_gene	CDR3aa	CDR3nt
NA	TRBV30	few	TRBJ2-3	CAWSVQLTDTQYF	TGTGCCTGGAGTGTACAGCTAACAGATACGCAGTATTTT
TRBD1	TRBV27	NA	TRBJ2-1	CASSFSEVSNRGQDEQFF	TGTGCCAGCAGTTTTTCGGAGGTTTCCAACAGGGGGCAGGATGAGCAGTTCTTC
NA	TRBV13	few	TRBJ2-7	CASNRRPDYEQYF	TGTGCCAGCAACAGAAGACCCGACTACGAGCAGTACTTC
NA	TRBV9	many	TRBJ2-5	CASSAKYQETQYF	TGTGCCAGCAGCGCCAAGTATCAAGAGACCCAGTACTTC
NA	TRBV15	many	TRBJ1-6	CATSRTGLRDSPLHF	TGTGCCACCAGCAGGACCGGTCTGAGGGATTCACCCCTCCACTTT
NA	TRBV29-1	NA	TRBJ1-1	CSVVDPSVNTEAFF	TGCAGCGTCGTGGACCCGAGCGTTAACACTGAAGCTTTCTTT
NA	TRBV4-1	many	TRBJ1-5	CASSQDRGSKQPQHF	TGCGCCAGCAGCCAAGATCGGGGGTCGAAACAGCCCCAGCATTTT
NA	TRBV29-1	many	TRBJ2-3	CSVDWGVRGSDTQYF	TGCAGCGTTGACTGGGGGGTCAGGGGTTCAGATACGCAGTATTTT
NA	TRBV20-1	NA	TRBJ1-2	CSAQSGGSYGYTF	TGCAGTGCTCAATCCGGGGGGAGCTATGGCTACACCTTC
TRBD2	TRBV7-3	many	TRBJ2-1	CASSLNFAGEYNEQFF	TGTGCCAGCAGCTTAAATTTTGCGGGAGAGTACAATGAGCAGTTCTTC
NA	TRBV13	many	TRBJ1-1	CASSPLGLGNTEAFF	TGTGCCAGCAGCCCCCTAGGATTGGGGAACACTGAAGCTTTCTTT
TRBD1	TRBV7-2	NA	TRBJ2-7	CASSLAGTEVYYEQYF	TGTGCCAGCAGCTTAGCGGGGACAGAAGTCTACTACGAGCAGTACTTC
NA	TRBV5-1	many	TRBJ2-3	CASSLVGLSGTDTQYF	TGCGCCAGCAGCTTGGTGGGACTTTCCGGCACAGATACGCAGTATTTT
NA	TRBV2	many	TRBJ2-3	CASSRSTDTQYF	TGTGCCAGCAGCCGTAGCACAGATACGCAGTATTTT
NA	TRBV12-3/TRBV12-4	many	TRBJ2-3	CASSQRVGSDTQYF	TGTGCCAGCAGTCAACGGGTCGGATCAGATACGCAGTATTTT
NA	TRBV7-9	many	TRBJ2-1	CASSFYEDNEQFF	TGTGCCAGCAGCTTTTACGAAGACAATGAGCAGTTCTTC
TRBD2	TRBV6-2/TRBV6-3	few	TRBJ2-3	CASGSGSHVTDTQYF	TGTGCCAGCGGTAGCGGGAGCCATGTTACAGATACGCAGTATTTT
NA	TRBV7-9	many	TRBJ2-2	CASSPDNTGELFF	TGTGCCAGCAGCCCAGATAACACCGGGGAGCTGTTTTTT
TRBD1	TRBV7-9	few	TRBJ2-2	CASSFPVDRGQAGELFF	TGTGCCAGCAGCTTCCCAGTCGACAGGGGGCAGGCCGGGGAGCTGTTTTTT
NA	TRBV27	NA	TRBJ1-5	CASSWGGPANQPQHF	TGTGCCAGCAGCTGGGGGGGGCCGGCCAATCAGCCCCAGCATTTT
NA	TRBV12-3/TRBV12-4	many	TRBJ1-5	CASKDSNQPQHF	TGTGCCAGCAAGGACAGCAATCAGCCCCAGCATTTT
NA	TRBV11-1	few	TRBJ2-4	CASSTPFLDGKSKNVQYF	TGTGCCAGCAGCACTCCTTTTCTAGACGGAAAATCCAAAAACGTTCAGTACTTC
TRBD2	TRBV4-3	few	TRBJ2-7	CASSSGLAGAWSSYEQYF	TGCGCCAGCAGCTCCGGACTAGCGGGGGCCTGGAGCTCCTACGAGCAGTACTTC
NA	TRBV21-1	NA	TRBJ1-1	CASSKGKGDFRGHGVYEAFF	TGTGCCAGCAGCAAAGGGAAAGGGGATTTCAGGGGGCACGGGGTTTACGAAGCTTTCTTT
NA	TRBV27	many	TRBJ1-1	CASRTGFVTEAFF	TGTGCCAGCAGAACAGGGTTCGTTACTGAAGCTTTCTTT
NA	TRBV29-1	many	TRBJ1-4	CSVDGGQEKLFF	TGCAGCGTTGACGGGGGGCAGGAAAAACTGTTTTTT
NA	TRBV27	NA	TRBJ2-3	CASSSRDRVWISGRGFTDTQYF	TGTGCCAGCAGTTCCCGGGACAGGGTTTGGATAAGCGGGAGAGGCTTTACAGATACGCAGTATTTT
TRBD1	TRBV7-2	many	TRBJ2-7	CASSAGTGPYEQYF	TGTGCCAGCAGCGCGGGGACAGGGCCCTACGAGCAGTACTTC
NA	TRBV7-2	many	TRBJ2-1	CASSSLYRADEQFF	TGTGCCAGCAGCTCCCTCTACAGGGCAGATGAGCAGTTCTTC
NA	TRBV7-3	NA	TRBJ2-1	CASSLSGGEYNEQFF	TGTGCCAGCAGCCTCAGCGGAGGGGAATACAATGAGCAGTTCTTC
NA	TRBV29-1	many	TRBJ2-3	CSVEAPTDTQYF	TGCAGCGTTGAAGCGCCTACAGATACGCAGTATTTT
NA	TRBV28	NA	TRBJ2-5	CASSSTPRDQETQYF	TGTGCCAGCAGTTCGACCCCCCGTGACCAAGAGACCCAGTACTTC
TRBD2	TRBV25-1	NA	TRBJ2-2	CASSEGLAGLAGELFF	TGTGCCAGCAGTGAAGGACTAGCGGGGTTGGCCGGGGAGCTGTTTTTT
TRBD2	TRBV29-1	many	TRBJ2-2	CSVIGGTGELFF	TGCAGCGTAATCGGGGGGACCGGGGAGCTGTTTTTT
NA	TRBV5-4	many	TRBJ1-2	CASSVAGSPYGYTF	TGTGCCAGCAGCGTGGCAGGCAGCCCCTATGGCTACACCTTC
NA	TRBV3-1	many	TRBJ2-7	CASSPVRGPYEQYF	TGTGCCAGCAGCCCGGTCAGGGGTCCCTACGAGCAGTACTTC
NA	TRBV6-2/TRBV6-3	many	TRBJ2-2	CASISGTQLTGELFF	TGTGCCAGCATCTCCGGGACACAATTAACCGGGGAGCTGTTTTTT
NA	TRBV7-9	NA	TRBJ1-1	CASTFHNTEAFF	TGTGCCAGCACCTTCCACAACACCGAAGCTTTCTTT
NA	TRBV7-6	NA	TRBJ1-4	CASSSGTTRNEKLFF	TGTGCCAGCAGCTCAGGGACAACCCGAAATGAAAAACTGTTTTTT
TRBD1	TRBV6-5	many	TRBJ2-7	CASSYGTGYEQYF	TGTGCCAGCAGTTACGGGACAGGCTACGAGCAGTACTTC
NA	TRBV27	NA	TRBJ1-5	CASRATNQPQHF	TGTGCCAGCAGGGCTACGAATCAGCCCCAGCATTTT
TRBD1	TRBV14	many	TRBJ2-1	CASSLTGYGEQFF	TGTGCCAGCAGCCTGACAGGGTACGGTGAGCAGTTCTTC
TRBD2	TRBV4-1	NA	TRBJ2-7	CASSHGLAGFEQYF	TGCGCCAGCAGCCACGGACTAGCGGGTTTCGAGCAGTACTTC
NA	TRBV7-2	many	TRBJ2-5	CASSLLPRDTQYF	TGTGCCAGCAGCTTACTTCCCCGAGACACCCAGTACTTC
NA	TRBV27	few	TRBJ2-7	CASSFRLGADEQYF	TGTGCCAGCAGTTTCAGACTGGGGGCAGACGAGCAGTACTTC
NA	TRBV12-3/TRBV12-4	many	TRBJ2-3	CASSGKRAPTDTQYF	TGTGCCAGCAGCGGAAAGCGGGCGCCAACAGATACGCAGTATTTT
NA	TRBV7-9	many	TRBJ2-7	CASSPRGDMTYEQYF	TGTGCCAGCAGCCCGAGGGGGGATATGACCTACGAGCAGTACTTC
NA	TRBV27	many	TRBJ2-3	CASSRASMVDTQYF	TGTGCCAGCAGTCGGGCGTCGATGGTAGATACGCAGTATTTT
TRBD1	TRBV6-5	many	TRBJ1-4	CASSYYQGGSNEKLFF	TGTGCCAGCAGTTACTATCAAGGGGGCTCTAATGAAAAACTGTTTTTT
TRBD1	TRBV3-1	many	TRBJ1-1	CASSNGQGNTEAFF	TGTGCCAGCAGCAACGGACAGGGGAACACTGAAGCTTTCTTT
NA	TRBV5-6	many	TRBJ1-1	CASSWGRGDFDTEAFF	TGTGCCAGCAGTTGGGGGAGGGGGGACTTCGACACTGAAGCTTTCTTT
NA	TRBV11-2	NA	TRBJ2-1	CASNQMGHPPFF	TGTGCCAGCAACCAAATGGGACACCCTCCGTTCTTC